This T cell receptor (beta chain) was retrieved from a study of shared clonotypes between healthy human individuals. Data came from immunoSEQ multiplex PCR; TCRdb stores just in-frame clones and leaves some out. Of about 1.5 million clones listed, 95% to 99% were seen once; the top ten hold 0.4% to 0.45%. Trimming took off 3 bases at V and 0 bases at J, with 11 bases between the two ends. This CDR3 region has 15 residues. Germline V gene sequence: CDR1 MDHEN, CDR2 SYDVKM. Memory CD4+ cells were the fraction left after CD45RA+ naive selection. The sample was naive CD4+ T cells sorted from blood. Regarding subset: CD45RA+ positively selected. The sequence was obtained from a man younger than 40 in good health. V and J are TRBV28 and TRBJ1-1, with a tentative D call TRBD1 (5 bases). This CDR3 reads CASSLPGLMNTEAFF. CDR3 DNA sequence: TGTGCCAGCAGTTTGCCGGGACTGATGAACACTGAAGCTTTCTTT.